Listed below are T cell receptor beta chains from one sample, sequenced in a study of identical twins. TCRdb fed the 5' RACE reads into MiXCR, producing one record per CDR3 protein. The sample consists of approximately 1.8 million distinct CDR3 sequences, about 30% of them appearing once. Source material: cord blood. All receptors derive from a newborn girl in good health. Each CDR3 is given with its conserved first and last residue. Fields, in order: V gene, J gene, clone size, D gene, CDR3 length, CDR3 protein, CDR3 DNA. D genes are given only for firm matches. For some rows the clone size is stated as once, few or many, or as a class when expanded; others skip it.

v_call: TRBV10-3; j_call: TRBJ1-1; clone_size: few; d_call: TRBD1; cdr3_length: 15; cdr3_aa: CATVQGAVRNTEAFF; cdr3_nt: TGTGCCACCGTACAGGGGGCGGTAAGGAACACTGAAGCTTTCTTT
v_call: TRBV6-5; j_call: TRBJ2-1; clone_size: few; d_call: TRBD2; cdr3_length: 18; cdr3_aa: CASSLRLAGAPTYNEQFF; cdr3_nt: TGTGCCAGCAGTTTACGACTAGCGGGGGCCCCTACCTACAATGAGCAGTTCTTC
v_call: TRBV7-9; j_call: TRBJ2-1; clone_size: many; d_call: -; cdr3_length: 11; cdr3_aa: CASSLLSEQFF; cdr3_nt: TGTGCCAGCAGCCTTCTTAGCGAGCAGTTCTTC
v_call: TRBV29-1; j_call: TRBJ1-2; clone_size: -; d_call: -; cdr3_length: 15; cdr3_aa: CSVEGLGGKDYGYTF; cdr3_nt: TGCAGCGTTGAGGGGCTGGGGGGAAAGGACTATGGCTACACCTTC
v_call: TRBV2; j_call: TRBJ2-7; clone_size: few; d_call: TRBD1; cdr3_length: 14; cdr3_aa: CASRQTGGGYEQYF; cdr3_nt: TGTGCCAGCAGACAAACAGGGGGCGGGTACGAGCAGTACTTC
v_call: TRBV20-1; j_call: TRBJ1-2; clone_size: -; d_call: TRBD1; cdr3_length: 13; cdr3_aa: CSARPGQGDGYTF; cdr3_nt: TGCAGTGCTAGGCCGGGACAGGGAGATGGCTACACCTTC
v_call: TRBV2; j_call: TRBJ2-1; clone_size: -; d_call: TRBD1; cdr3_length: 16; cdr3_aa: CASSGQGAVKYNEQFF; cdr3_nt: TGTGCCAGCAGTGGACAGGGGGCTGTGAAGTACAATGAGCAGTTCTTC
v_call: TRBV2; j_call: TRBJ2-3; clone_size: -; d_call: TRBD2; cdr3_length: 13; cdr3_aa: CASGGENTDTQYF; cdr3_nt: TGTGCCAGCGGGGGGGAGAACACAGATACGCAGTATTTT
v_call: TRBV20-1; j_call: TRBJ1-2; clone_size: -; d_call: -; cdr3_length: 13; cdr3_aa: CSARADRTDGYTF; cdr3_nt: TGCAGTGCTAGAGCCGATAGGACCGATGGCTACACCTTC
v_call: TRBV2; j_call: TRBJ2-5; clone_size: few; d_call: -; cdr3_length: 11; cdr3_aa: CASSAMETQYF; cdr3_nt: TGTGCCAGCAGTGCGATGGAGACCCAGTACTTC
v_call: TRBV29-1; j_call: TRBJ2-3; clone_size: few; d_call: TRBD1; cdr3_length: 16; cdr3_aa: CSVEKDRGLGTDTQYF; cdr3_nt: TGCAGCGTTGAGAAGGACAGGGGGCTCGGCACAGATACGCAGTATTTT
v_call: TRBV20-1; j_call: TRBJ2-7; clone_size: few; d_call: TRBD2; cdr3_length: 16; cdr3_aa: CSARPFLAGGAYEQYF; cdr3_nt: TGCAGTGCTCGGCCATTCTTAGCGGGAGGGGCATACGAGCAGTACTTC
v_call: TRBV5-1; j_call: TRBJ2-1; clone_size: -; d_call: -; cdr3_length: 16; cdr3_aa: CASSPSTTRSYNEQFF; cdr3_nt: TGCGCCAGCAGCCCGTCGACTACCCGCTCCTACAATGAGCAGTTCTTC
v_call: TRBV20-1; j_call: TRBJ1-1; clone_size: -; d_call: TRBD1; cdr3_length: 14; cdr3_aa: CSASPQTGNTETFF; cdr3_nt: TGCAGTGCTAGCCCCCAGACAGGGAACACTGAAACTTTCTTT
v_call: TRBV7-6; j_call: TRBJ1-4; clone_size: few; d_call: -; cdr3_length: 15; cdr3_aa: CASSLARTSQSELFF; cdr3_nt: TGTGCCAGCAGCTTAGCGCGGACCTCGCAATCGGAACTGTTTTTT
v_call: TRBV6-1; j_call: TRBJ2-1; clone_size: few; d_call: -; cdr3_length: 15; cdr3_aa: CATSFTTGGYNEQFF; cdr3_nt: TGTGCCACTTCCTTTACTACCGGGGGCTACAATGAGCAGTTCTTC
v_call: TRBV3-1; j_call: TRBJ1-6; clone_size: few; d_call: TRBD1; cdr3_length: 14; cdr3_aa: CASSLQLQGSPLHF; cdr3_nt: TGTGCCAGCAGCCTCCAGTTACAGGGGTCACCCCTCCACTTT
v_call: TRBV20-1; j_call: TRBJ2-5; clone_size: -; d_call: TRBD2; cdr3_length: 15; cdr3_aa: CSARDGLAGRNEQYF; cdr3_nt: TGCAGTGCTAGAGATGGACTAGCGGGGAGGAATGAGCAGTACTTC
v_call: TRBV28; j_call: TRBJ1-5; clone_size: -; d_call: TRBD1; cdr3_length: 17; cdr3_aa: CASSTGTGSSHGQPQHF; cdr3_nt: TGTGCCAGCAGCACCGGGACAGGTTCGTCTCACGGTCAGCCCCAGCATTTT
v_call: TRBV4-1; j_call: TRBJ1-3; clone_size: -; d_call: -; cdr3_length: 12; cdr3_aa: CASRGGTNTIYF; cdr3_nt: TGCGCCAGCAGGGGAGGCACAAACACCATATATTTT
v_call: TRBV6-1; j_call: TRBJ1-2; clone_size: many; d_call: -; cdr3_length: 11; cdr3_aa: CASSEDYGYTF; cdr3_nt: TGTGCCAGCAGTGAGGACTATGGCTACACCTTC
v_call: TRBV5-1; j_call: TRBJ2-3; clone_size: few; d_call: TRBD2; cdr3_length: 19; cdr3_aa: CASSSGLAGGPFRSDTQYF; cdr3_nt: TGCGCCAGCAGCTCGGGACTAGCGGGGGGGCCCTTCAGGTCAGATACGCAGTATTTT
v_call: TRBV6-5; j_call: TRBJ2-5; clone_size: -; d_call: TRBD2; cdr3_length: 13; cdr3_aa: CASKGLHQETQYF; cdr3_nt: TGTGCCAGCAAGGGACTACACCAAGAGACCCAGTACTTC
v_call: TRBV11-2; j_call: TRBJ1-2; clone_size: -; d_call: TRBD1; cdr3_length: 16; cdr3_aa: CASSPVSRTGVYGYTF; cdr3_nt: TGTGCCAGCAGCCCTGTTAGTCGGACAGGGGTTTATGGCTACACCTTC
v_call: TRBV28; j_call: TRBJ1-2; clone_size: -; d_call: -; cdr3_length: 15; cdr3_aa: CASSPLRGSSYGYTF; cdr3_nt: TGTGCCAGCAGCCCGCTAAGGGGGTCGAGCTATGGCTACACCTTC
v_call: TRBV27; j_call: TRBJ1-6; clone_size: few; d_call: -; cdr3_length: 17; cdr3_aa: CASSLGPGPHPNSPLHF; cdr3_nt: TGTGCCAGCAGTTTGGGGCCGGGTCCCCACCCGAATTCACCCCTCCACTTT
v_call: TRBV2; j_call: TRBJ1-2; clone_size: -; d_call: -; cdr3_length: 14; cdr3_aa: CASSEALRWGGYTF; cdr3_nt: TGTGCCAGCAGTGAAGCCCTGCGGTGGGGTGGCTACACCTTC
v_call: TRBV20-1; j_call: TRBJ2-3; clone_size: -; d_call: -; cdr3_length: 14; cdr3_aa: CSAREKQSTDTQYF; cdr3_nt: TGCAGTGCTAGAGAAAAGCAGAGCACAGATACGCAGTATTTT
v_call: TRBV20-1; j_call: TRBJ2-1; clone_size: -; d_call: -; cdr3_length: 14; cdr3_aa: CSARDPRTQGEQFF; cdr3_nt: TGCAGTGCTAGAGATCCGAGGACCCAGGGTGAGCAGTTCTTC
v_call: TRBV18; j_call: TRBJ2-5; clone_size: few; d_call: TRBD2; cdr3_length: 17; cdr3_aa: CASSPSLLAGIQETQYF; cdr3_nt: TGTGCCAGCTCACCATCCCTTCTAGCGGGGATACAAGAGACCCAGTACTTC
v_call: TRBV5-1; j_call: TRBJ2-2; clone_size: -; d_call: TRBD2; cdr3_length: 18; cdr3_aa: CASSFQTSGGRNTGELFF; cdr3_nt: TGCGCCAGCAGCTTCCAGACTAGCGGGGGGCGCAACACCGGGGAGCTGTTTTTT
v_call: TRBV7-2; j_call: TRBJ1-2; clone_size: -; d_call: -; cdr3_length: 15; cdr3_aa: CSSSLEHTSNYGYTF; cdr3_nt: TGTTCCAGCAGCTTAGAACACACTTCTAACTATGGCTACACCTTC
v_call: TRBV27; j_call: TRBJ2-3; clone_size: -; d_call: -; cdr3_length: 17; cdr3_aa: CASSPRRLPRETDTQYF; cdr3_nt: TGTGCCAGCAGTCCCCGCAGGCTCCCCAGGGAAACAGATACGCAGTATTTT
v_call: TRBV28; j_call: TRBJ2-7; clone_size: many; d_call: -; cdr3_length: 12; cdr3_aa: CASSFHSYEQYF; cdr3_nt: TGTGCCAGCAGTTTTCACTCCTACGAGCAGTACTTC
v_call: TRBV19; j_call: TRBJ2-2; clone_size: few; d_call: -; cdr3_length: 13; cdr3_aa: CASSIEVTGELFF; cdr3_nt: TGTGCCAGTAGTATAGAGGTAACCGGGGAGCTGTTTTTT
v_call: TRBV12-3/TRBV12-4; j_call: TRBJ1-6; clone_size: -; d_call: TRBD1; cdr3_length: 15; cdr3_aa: CASRARQGHNSPPHF; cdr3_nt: TGTGCCAGCAGAGCCCGACAGGGGCATAATTCACCCCCCCACTTT
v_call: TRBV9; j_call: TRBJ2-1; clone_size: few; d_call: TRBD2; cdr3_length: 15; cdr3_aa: CASSVGTSDDNEQFF; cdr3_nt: TGTGCCAGCAGCGTAGGGACTAGCGACGACAATGAGCAGTTCTTC
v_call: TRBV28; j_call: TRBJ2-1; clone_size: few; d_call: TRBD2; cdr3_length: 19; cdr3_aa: CASRLRLAGGRRPYNEQFF; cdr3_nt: TGTGCCAGCAGACTCCGACTAGCGGGAGGCCGGAGACCCTACAATGAGCAGTTCTTC
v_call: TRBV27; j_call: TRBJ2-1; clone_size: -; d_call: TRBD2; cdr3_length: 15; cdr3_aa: CASSVIAGSTGEQFF; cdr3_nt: TGTGCCAGCAGTGTAATAGCGGGGTCAACGGGTGAGCAGTTCTTC
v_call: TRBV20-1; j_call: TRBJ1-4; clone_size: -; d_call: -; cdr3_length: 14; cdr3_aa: CSARDRPTDEKLFF; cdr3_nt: TGCAGTGCTAGAGATAGGCCGACGGATGAAAAACTGTTTTTT
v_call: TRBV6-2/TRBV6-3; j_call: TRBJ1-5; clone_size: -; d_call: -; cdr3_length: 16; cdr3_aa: CASSYRSSTGNQPQHF; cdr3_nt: TGTGCCAGCAGTTACCGGTCCAGCACGGGCAATCAGCCCCAGCATTTT
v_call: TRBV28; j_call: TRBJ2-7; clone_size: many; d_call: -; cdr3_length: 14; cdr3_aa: CASSLRGAPYEQYF; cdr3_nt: TGTGCCAGCAGTTTACGGGGGGCGCCCTACGAGCAGTACTTC
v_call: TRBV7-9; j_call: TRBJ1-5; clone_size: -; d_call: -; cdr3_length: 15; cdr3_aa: CASSASGYSNQPQHF; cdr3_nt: TGTGCCAGCAGCGCCTCAGGGTATAGCAATCAGCCCCAGCATTTT
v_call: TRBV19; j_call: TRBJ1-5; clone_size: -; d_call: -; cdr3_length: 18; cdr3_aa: CASSQSLALGGGNQPQHF; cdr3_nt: TGTGCCAGTAGTCAATCACTAGCCCTAGGGGGTGGCAATCAGCCCCAGCATTTT
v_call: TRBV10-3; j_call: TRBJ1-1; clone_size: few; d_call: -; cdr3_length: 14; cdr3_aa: CAISEDRRNTEAFF; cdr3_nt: TGTGCCATCAGTGAGGACAGGAGGAACACTGAAGCTTTCTTT
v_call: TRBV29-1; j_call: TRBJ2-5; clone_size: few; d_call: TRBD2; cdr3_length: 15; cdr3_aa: CSVDERRGRGETQYF; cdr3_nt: TGCAGCGTCGACGAGCGGCGCGGGAGGGGAGAGACCCAGTACTTC
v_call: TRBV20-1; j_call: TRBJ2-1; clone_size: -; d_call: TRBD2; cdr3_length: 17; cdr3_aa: CSAMGSGGLRSYNEQFF; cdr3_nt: TGCAGTGCTATGGGGTCGGGGGGACTACGGTCCTACAATGAGCAGTTCTTC
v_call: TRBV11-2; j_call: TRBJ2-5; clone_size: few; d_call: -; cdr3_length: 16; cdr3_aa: CASSPLKGRYQETQYF; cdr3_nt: TGTGCCAGCAGCCCCCTAAAGGGTAGATACCAAGAGACCCAGTACTTC
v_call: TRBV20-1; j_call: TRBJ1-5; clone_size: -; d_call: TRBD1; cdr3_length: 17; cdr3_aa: CSATTTGGLYSNQPQHF; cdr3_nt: TGCAGTGCTACCACGACAGGGGGCCTCTATAGCAATCAGCCCCAGCATTTT
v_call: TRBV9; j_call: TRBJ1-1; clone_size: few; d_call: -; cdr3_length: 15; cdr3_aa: CASSGRGRINTEAFF; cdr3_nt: TGTGCCAGCAGCGGAAGGGGAAGGATAAACACTGAAGCTTTCTTT
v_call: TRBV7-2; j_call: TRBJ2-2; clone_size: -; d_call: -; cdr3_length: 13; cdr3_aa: CASSTVVPRELFF; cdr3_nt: TGTGCCAGCAGCACCGTGGTCCCCCGGGAGCTGTTTTTT
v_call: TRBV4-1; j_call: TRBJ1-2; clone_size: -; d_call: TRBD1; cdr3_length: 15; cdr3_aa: CASNDRGKGNYGYTF; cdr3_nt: TGCGCCAGCAATGACAGGGGCAAGGGAAACTATGGCTACACCTTC
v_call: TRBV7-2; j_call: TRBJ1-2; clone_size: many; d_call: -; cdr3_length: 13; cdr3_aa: CASSSDSLYGYTF; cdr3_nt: TGTGCCAGCAGCTCCGACTCGCTCTATGGCTACACCTTC
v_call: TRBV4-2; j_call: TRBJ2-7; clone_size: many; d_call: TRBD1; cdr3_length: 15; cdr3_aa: CASSLTGASNYEQYF; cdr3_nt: TGTGCCAGCAGCTTGACAGGGGCCTCCAACTACGAGCAGTACTTC
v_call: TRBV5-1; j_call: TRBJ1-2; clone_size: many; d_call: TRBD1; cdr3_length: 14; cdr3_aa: CASSRDSSNYGYTF; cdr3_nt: TGCGCCAGCAGCCGGGACAGTAGTAACTATGGCTACACCTTC
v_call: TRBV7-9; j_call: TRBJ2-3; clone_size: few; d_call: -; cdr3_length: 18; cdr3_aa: CASSLGATGDKSTDTQYF; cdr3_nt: TGTGCCAGCAGCTTAGGGGCTACAGGAGACAAGAGCACAGATACGCAGTATTTT
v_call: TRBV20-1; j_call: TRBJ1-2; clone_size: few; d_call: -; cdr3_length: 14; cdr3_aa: CSARDLRESYGYTF; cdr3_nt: TGCAGTGCTAGAGACCTCAGGGAGAGCTATGGCTACACCTTC
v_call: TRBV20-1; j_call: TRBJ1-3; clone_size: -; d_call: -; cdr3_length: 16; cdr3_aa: CSARTHTGYSGNTIYF; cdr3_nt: TGCAGTGCTAGAACGCATACCGGGTACTCTGGAAACACCATATATTTT
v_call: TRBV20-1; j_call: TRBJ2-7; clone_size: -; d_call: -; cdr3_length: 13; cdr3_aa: CSATTGHFCEQYF; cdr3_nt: TGCAGTGCCACCACGGGACATTTTTGCGAGCAGTACTTC
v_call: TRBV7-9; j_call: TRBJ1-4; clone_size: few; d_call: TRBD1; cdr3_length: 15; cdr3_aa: CASSQRQGGGEKLFF; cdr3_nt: TGTGCCAGCAGTCAACGACAGGGCGGTGGTGAAAAACTGTTTTTT